The 6 T cell receptor beta chains given below trace back to one sample, sequenced in a study of blood T cell repertoires in COVID-19. Sequencing used immunoSEQ multiplex PCR; TCRdb keeps in-frame clones, though not all of them. The table has roughly 180,000 clones, around 81% seen once. The material sequenced was peripheral blood. The receptors shown here come from a woman aged 40 to 50 with COVID-19, enrolled during active disease.

DNA of the CDR3: TGTGCCAGCAGCTACTTGCCGGGGGGTCGCACAGATACGCAGTATTTT. Protein sequence: CASSYLPGGRTDTQYF. The chain is built from TRBV7-2 and TRBJ2-3, with 7 bases fitting TRBD2. CDR1 and CDR2 (germline): SGHTA, FQGNSA. The CDR3 consists of 16 residues. Trimming took 4 bases from V and 1 from J; bases not matched to a gene: 8.

This rearrangement joins TRBV6-5 to TRBJ1-6; no clear D gene. This CDR3 has 15 residues. Germline V gene lookup returns CDR1 MNHEY and CDR2 SVGAGI. The ends were cut back, 3 bases at V and 4 bases at J, with 10 bases in the middle. CDR3 sequence: CASSYKSHYNSPLHF. In DNA form, the CDR3 reads TGTGCCAGCAGTTATAAATCACATTATAATTCACCCCTCCACTTT.

The rearrangement links TRBV29-1 to TRBJ1-1; TRBD1 agrees at 9 bases. V was pared by 6 bases and J by 5 bases, with 4 bases of the junction left unmatched. This CDR3 contains 12 residues. Per the germline V gene, CDR1 is SQVTM and CDR2 is ANQGSEA. The CDR3: CSVRQGGTEAFF. CDR3 DNA sequence: TGCAGCGTGAGACAGGGGGGGACTGAAGCTTTCTTT.

This rearrangement joins TRBV10-3 to TRBJ1-1; 8 bases match TRBD1. Germline trimming cut 5 bases from V and 1 base from J; bases unmatched to any gene: 6. Per germline, CDR1 ENHRY and CDR2 SYGVKD. The CDR3 runs 15 residues. In DNA, the CDR3 is TGTGCCATCAGTAACTCCGACAGGGGGAACACTGAAGCTTTCTTT. Residues: CAISNSDRGNTEAFF.

This chain joins TRBV27 and TRBJ1-2; a weak D match, TRBD1 (6 bases). Per the germline V gene, CDR1 is MNHEY and CDR2 is SMNVEV (reference sequence). The CDR3 sequence is 13 residues long. V gave up 0 bases and J gave up 7 bases, with 9 bases separating them. CDR3 sequence (DNA): TGTGCCAGCAGTTTATCGAGGGGGGGTGGCTACACCTTC. Its protein is CASSLSRGGGYTF.

J is TRBJ2-1 and V is TRBV10-3, with 7 bases lining up with TRBD1. V shed 9 bases, J shed 5 bases, and the junction held 10 bases outside the gene matches. In germline, CDR1 is ENHRY, CDR2 SYGVKD. This CDR3 has 14 residues. As DNA, the CDR3 is TGTGCCATAGCAGACAGGGAAAATCACAATGAGCAGTTCTTC. Amino acid sequence: CAIADRENHNEQFF.